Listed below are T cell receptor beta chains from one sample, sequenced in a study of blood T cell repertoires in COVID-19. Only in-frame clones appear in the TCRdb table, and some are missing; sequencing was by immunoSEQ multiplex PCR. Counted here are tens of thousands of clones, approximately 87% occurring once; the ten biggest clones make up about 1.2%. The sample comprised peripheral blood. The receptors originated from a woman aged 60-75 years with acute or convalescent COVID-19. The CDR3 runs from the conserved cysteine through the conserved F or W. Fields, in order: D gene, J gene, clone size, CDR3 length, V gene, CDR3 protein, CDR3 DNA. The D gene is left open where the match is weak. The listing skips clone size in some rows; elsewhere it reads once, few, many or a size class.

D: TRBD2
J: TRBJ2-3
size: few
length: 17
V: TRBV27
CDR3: CASRTLFLAGGKGAQYF
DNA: TGTGCCAGCAGAACCCTCTTCTTAGCGGGGGGGAAGGGGGCGCAGTATTTT

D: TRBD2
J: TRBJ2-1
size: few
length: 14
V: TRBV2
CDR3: CASTEDLAGYEQFF
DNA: TGTGCCAGCACCGAGGATTTAGCGGGTTATGAGCAGTTCTTC

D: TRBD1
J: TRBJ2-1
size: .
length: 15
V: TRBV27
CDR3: CASSLGTGGTNEQFF
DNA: TGTGCCAGCAGTTTGGGGACAGGGGGTACCAATGAGCAGTTCTTC

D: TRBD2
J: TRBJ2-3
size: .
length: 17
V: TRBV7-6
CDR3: CASSPSSGTVVGDTQYF
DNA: TGTGCCAGCAGCCCGTCTAGCGGGACTGTCGTCGGGGATACGCAGTATTTT

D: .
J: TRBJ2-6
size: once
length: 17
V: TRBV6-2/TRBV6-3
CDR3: CASSRQAPGSGANVLTF
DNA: TGTGCCAGCAGCCGACAGGCCCCAGGCTCTGGGGCCAACGTCCTGACTTTC

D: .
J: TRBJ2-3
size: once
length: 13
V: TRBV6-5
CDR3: CASSYVGRDTQYF
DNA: TGTGCCAGCAGTTACGTAGGGAGGGATACGCAGTATTTT

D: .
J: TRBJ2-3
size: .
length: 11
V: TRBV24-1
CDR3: CATERGDTQYF
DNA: TGTGCCACCGAAAGGGGGGATACGCAGTATTTT

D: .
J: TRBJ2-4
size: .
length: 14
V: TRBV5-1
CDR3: CASSLDRAGNIQYF
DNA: TGCGCCAGCAGCTTGGACAGGGCTGGCAACATTCAGTACTTC

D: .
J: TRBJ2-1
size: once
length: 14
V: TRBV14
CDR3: CASSQYTAANEQFF
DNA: TGTGCCAGCAGCCAATACACAGCAGCCAATGAGCAGTTCTTC

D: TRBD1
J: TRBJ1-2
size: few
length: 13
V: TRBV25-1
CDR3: CASSEKGAPGYTF
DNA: TGTGCCAGCAGTGAAAAGGGGGCGCCTGGCTACACCTTC

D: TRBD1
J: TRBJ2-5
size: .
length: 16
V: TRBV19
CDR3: CASSRGQGVFQETQYF
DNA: TGTGCCAGTAGCAGAGGGCAGGGGGTATTCCAAGAGACCCAGTACTTC

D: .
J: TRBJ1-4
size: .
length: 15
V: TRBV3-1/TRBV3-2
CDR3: CASSLSGTPGEKLFF
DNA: TGTGCCAGCAGCCTATCCGGGACTCCAGGTGAAAAACTGTTTTTT

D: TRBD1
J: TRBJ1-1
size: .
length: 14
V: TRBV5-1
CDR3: CASSLTGGGTEAFF
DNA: TGCGCCAGCAGCTTGACAGGGGGTGGGACTGAAGCTTTCTTT

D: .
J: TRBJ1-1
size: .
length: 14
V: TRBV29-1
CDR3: CSVEGGTRNTEAFF
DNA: TGCAGCGTCGAGGGTGGGACAAGGAACACTGAAGCTTTCTTT

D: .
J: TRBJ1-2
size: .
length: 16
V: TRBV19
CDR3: CASSPNRDTGVYGYTF
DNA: TGTGCCAGTAGTCCGAATAGGGACACTGGGGTATATGGCTACACCTTC

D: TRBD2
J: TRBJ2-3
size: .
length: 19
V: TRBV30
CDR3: CAWSVNDQRGGPLQDTQYF
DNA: TGTGCCTGGAGTGTAAACGATCAGCGGGGGGGTCCATTGCAGGATACGCAGTATTTT

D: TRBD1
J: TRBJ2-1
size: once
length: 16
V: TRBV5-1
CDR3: CASSFAPGQGFYEQFF
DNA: TGCGCCAGCAGCTTCGCCCCGGGACAGGGGTTCTATGAGCAGTTCTTC

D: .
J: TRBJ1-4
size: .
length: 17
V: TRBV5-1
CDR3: CASSLDPPGQVNEKLFF
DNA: TGCGCCAGCAGCCTGGATCCCCCAGGGCAGGTTAATGAAAAACTGTTTTTT

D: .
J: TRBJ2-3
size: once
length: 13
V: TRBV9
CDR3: CASSVAITDTQYF
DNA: TGTGCCAGCAGCGTAGCTATAACAGATACGCAGTATTTT

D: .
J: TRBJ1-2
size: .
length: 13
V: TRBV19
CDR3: CASSIEENYGYTF
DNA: TGTGCCAGTAGTATCGAGGAAAACTATGGCTACACCTTC

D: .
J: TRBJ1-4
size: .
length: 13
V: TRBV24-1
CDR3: CAIVRWRSEKLFF
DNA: TGTGCCATCGTGCGGTGGAGGAGTGAAAAACTGTTTTTT

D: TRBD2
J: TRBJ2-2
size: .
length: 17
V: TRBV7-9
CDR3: CASSLVMTSSSTGELFF
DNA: TGTGCCAGCAGCTTAGTCATGACTAGCAGCTCCACCGGGGAGCTGTTTTTT

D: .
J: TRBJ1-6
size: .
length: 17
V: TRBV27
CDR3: CASSSGSGRGNNSPLHF
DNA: TGTGCCAGCAGTTCGGGCTCGGGGAGAGGCAATAATTCACCCCTCCACTTT

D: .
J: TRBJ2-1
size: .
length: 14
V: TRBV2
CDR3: CASRGARGYNEQFF
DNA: TGTGCCAGCCGGGGGGCCCGGGGATACAATGAGCAGTTCTTC

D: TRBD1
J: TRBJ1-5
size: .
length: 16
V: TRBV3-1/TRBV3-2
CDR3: CASSQDLGGGNQPQHF
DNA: TGTGCCAGCAGCCAAGATCTAGGGGGCGGCAATCAGCCCCAGCATTTT

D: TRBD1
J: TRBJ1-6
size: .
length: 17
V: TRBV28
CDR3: CASSFTGGAASNSPLHF
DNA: TGTGCCAGCAGTTTTACAGGGGGCGCGGCATCTAATTCACCCCTCCACTTT

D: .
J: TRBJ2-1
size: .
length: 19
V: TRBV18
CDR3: CASSPEGFGRGSSYNEQFF
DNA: TGTGCCAGCTCACCAGAGGGCTTTGGCCGGGGAAGCTCCTACAATGAGCAGTTCTTC

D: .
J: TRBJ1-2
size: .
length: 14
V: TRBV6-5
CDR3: CASSQLGKSYGYTF
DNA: TGTGCCAGCAGCCAACTAGGGAAAAGCTATGGCTACACCTTC

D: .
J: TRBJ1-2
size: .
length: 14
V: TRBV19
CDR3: CASSPRQEVYGYTF
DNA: TGTGCCAGTAGTCCACGACAGGAAGTTTATGGCTACACCTTC

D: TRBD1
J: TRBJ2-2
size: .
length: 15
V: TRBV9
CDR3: CASSPRTGSTGELFF
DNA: TGTGCCAGCAGCCCCCGGACAGGGAGCACCGGGGAGCTGTTTTTT

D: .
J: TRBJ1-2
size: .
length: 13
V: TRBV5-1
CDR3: CASSLDRADGYTF
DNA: TGCGCCAGCAGCTTGGATAGAGCTGATGGCTACACCTTC

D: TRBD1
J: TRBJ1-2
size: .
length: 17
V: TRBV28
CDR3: CASSSNLQGGTNYGYTF
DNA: TGTGCCAGCAGTTCCAATTTACAGGGGGGAACTAACTATGGCTACACCTTC

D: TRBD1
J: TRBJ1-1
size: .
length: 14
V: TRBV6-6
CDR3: CASSPTGGLSEAFF
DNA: TGTGCCAGCAGTCCTACAGGGGGACTTAGTGAAGCTTTCTTT

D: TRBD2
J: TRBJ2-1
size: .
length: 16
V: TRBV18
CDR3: CASSPYGSGRSGEQFF
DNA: TGTGCCAGCTCACCGTACGGTAGCGGGAGGTCCGGTGAGCAGTTCTTC

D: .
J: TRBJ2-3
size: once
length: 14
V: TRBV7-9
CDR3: CASGMERGTDTQYF
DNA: TGTGCCAGCGGGATGGAGCGGGGCACAGATACGCAGTATTTT

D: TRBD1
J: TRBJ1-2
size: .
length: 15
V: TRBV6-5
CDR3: CASSYLEGASYGYTF
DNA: TGTGCCAGCAGTTACTTGGAGGGGGCCAGCTATGGCTACACCTTC

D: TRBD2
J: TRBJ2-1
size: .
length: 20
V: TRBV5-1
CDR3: CASSSRGGGSGTSGFNEQFF
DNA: TGCGCCAGCTCCTCCAGGGGGGGAGGGTCCGGGACTAGCGGTTTCAATGAGCAGTTCTTC

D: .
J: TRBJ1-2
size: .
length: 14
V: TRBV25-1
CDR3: CASRAAGDNYGYTF
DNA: TGTGCCAGCAGGGCAGCGGGGGACAACTATGGCTACACCTTC

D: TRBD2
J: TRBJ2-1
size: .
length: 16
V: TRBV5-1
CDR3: CASSGLAGGPRGEQFF
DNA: TGCGCCAGCAGCGGACTAGCGGGGGGCCCCCGGGGTGAGCAGTTCTTC

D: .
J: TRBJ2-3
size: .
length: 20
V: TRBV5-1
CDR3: CASSSGQAFWTGGPTDTQYF
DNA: TGCGCCAGCAGCAGCGGACAGGCGTTCTGGACGGGAGGGCCAACAGATACGCAGTATTTT

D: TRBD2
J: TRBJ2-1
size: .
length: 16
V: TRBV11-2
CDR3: CASSLVASGRWNEQFF
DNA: TGTGCCAGCAGCTTAGTAGCTAGCGGGAGGTGGAATGAGCAGTTCTTC

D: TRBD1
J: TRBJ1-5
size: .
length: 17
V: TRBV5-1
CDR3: CASSPGTGDYSNQPQHF
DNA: TGCGCCAGCAGCCCCGGGACAGGGGATTATAGCAATCAGCCCCAGCATTTT

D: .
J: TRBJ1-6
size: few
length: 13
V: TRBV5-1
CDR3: CASSGQDNSPLHF
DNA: TGCGCCAGCAGTGGGCAGGATAATTCACCCCTCCACTTT

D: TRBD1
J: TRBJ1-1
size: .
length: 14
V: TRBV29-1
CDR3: CSVADRVLNTEAFF
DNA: TGCAGCGTTGCCGACAGGGTATTGAACACTGAAGCTTTCTTT

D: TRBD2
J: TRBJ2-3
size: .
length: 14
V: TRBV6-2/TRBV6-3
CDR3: CASSLAGFGDTQYF
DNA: TGTGCCAGCAGTCTAGCGGGGTTTGGAGATACGCAGTATTTT